This entry lists 31 T cell receptor beta chains sequenced from one sample in a study of shared clonotypes between healthy human individuals. TCRdb keeps only in-frame clones here, not all; method: immunoSEQ multiplex PCR. The sample has approximately 700,000 clones; less than 80% are singletons. The specimen sequenced was memory CD4+ T cells sorted from blood. As to subset: CD45RA-negative fraction. These receptors were taken from a woman in her 30s in good health.

The chain joins TRBV2 to TRBJ1-1; 7 bases fit TRBD1. CDR3 size: 13 residues. V lost 8 bases and J lost 11; bases outside the gene matches: 14. CDR1 is SNHLY, CDR2 FYNNEI, per germline. DNA for the CDR3: TGTGCCAGCTCCGACAGGGCCCTGGGAGGGGCTTTCTTT. Protein sequence: CASSDRALGGAFF.

On this clone itself: This same CDR3 is encoded by further DNA sequences in the sample. The chain has TRBV19 and TRBJ1-1; 7 nucleotides align to TRBD1. Trimming cost V 3 bases and J 1 base; bases outside gene matches: 2. The CDR3 loop spans 14 amino acids. The germline gives CDR1 LNHDA, CDR2 SQIVND (reference sequence). CDR3 sequence: CASSIQGGNTEAFF. CDR3 DNA: TGTGCCAGTAGTATTCAGGGGGGGAACACTGAAGCTTTCTTT.

About this clone itself: Distinct nucleotide sequences in the sample also encode this CDR3. The rearrangement uses TRBV11-2 and TRBJ2-5; 14 nucleotides line up with TRBD2. From germline, CDR1 is SGHAT and CDR2 FQNNGV. V was clipped by 5 bases and J by 1 base; unmatched bases: 3. CDR3 length equals 16 residues. DNA for the CDR3: TGTGCCAGCAGCCTAGGACTAGCGGGAGGCCAAGAGACCCAGTACTTC. This encodes CASSLGLAGGQETQYF.

The chain links TRBV2 to TRBJ1-2, with 8 bases aligning to TRBD1. In germline, CDR1 is SNHLY, CDR2 FYNNEI. The V and J ends lost 5 bases and 5 bases, in that order; junction bases with no gene match: 7. The length of the CDR3 is 14 residues. The CDR3 loop reads CASSYQGAGYGYTF. For the CDR3, the DNA is TGTGCCAGCAGTTACCAGGGGGCAGGGTATGGCTACACCTTC.

The rearrangement uses TRBV7-9 and TRBJ1-4; possible D gene TRBD1, 6 bases. Trimming removed 4 bases from V and 8 bases from J, with 11 bases in between. The CDR3 is 13 amino acids. Germline CDR1 is SEHNR and CDR2 is FQNEAQ (reference sequence). In DNA form, the CDR3 reads TGTGCCAGCAGCTCACAGGGAGACGAAAAACTGTTTTTT. This codes for CASSSQGDEKLFF.

In this sample, this clone turned up a few times. This chain joins TRBV5-5 and TRBJ2-7; 7 positions agree with TRBD1. J gave up 2 bases and V 7 bases, and 6 bases lay outside the gene matches. The CDR3 loop spans 13 amino acids. The germline gives CDR1 SGHKS, CDR2 YYEKEE (reference sequence). The DNA for the CDR3 is TGTGCCAGCTCCCAGACAGGGACCTACGAGCAGTACTTC. It specifies CASSQTGTYEQYF. The variable domain in full, completed from reference TRBV5-5 and TRBJ2-7, reads DAGVTQSPTHLIKTRGQQVTLRCSPISGHKSVSWYQQVLGQGPQFIFQYYEKEERGRGNFPDRFSARQFPNYSSELNVNALLLGDSALYLCASSQTGTYEQYFGPGTRLTVT.

This clone was counted a few times. V gene TRBV28 combines with J gene TRBJ1-2, with 8 bases aligning to TRBD1. Germline CDR1 is MDHEN and CDR2 is SYDVKM. Trimming cost V 4 bases and J 7 bases; bases outside gene matches: 8. This CDR3 has 14 amino acids. The CDR3 loop reads CASSWGDRGTGYTF. The CDR3 bases are TGTGCCAGCAGTTGGGGTGACAGGGGCACTGGCTACACCTTC.

This clone was seen just once. The chain has TRBV15 and TRBJ2-3; 10 nucleotides agree with TRBD2. The CDR3 is 15 residues long. Germline V CDR1 and CDR2: LNHNV, YYDKDF (reference sequence). With V trimmed by 4 bases and J by 4 bases, 5 bases remained unmatched. CDR3 nucleotides: TGTGCCACCAGCAAAGGACTAGCGGCTGCAGATACGCAGTATTTT. This translates into CATSKGLAAADTQYF.

Ten or more counts support this clone. The J gene is TRBJ2-2, the V gene TRBV5-1, with a tentative D call TRBD2 (6 bases). Germline V gene sequence: CDR1 SGHRS, CDR2 YFSETQ. V lost 5 bases and J lost 5, with 13 bases in between. The CDR3 has 14 amino acids. The CDR3 bases are TGCGCCAGCAGAGAACTAGCCTCGACCGGGGAGCTGTTTTTT. Amino acid sequence: CASRELASTGELFF.

This chain uses TRBV2 with TRBJ2-3; 14 bases are a match to TRBD2. Germline V gene data show CDR1 as SNHLY and CDR2 as FYNNEI. Germline trimming cut 6 bases from V and 7 bases from J; bases unmatched to any gene: 9. This CDR3 spans 16 amino acids. CDR3 nucleotide sequence: TGTGCCAGCAGGCCGAGACTAGCGGGGGGGGATCATACGCAGTATTTT. Protein product: CASRPRLAGGDHTQYF.

The chain recombines TRBV7-2 with TRBJ2-1, with TRBD2 matching 7 bases. Germline CDR1 SGHTA, CDR2 FQGNSA. The CDR3 totals 14 residues. Trimming cost V 3 bases and J 8 bases; bases outside gene matches: 7. The CDR3 DNA reads TGTGCCAGCAGCTTCCCAGGGAGGGGCGATGAGCAGTTCTTC. Translating it yields CASSFPGRGDEQFF. The whole variable domain, remainder taken from reference TRBV7-2 and TRBJ2-1, is GAGVSQSPSNKVTEKGKDVELRCDPISGHTALYWYRQSLGQGLEFLIYFQGNSAPDKSGLPSDRFSAERTGGSVSTLTIQRTQQEDSAVYLCASSFPGRGDEQFFGPGTRLTVL.

The chain combines TRBV7-9 with TRBJ2-5; D might be TRBD2 (5 bases). The germline V and J ends were trimmed by 2 bases and 5 bases, with 6 bases remaining between them. The germline CDR1 and CDR2 sequences are SEHNR and FQNEAQ (reference sequence). The CDR3 covers 12 residues. CDR3 in amino acids: CASSLRRETQYF. Written as DNA, the CDR3 is TGTGCCAGCAGCTTACGGAGGGAGACCCAGTACTTC. The whole variable domain, filled in from reference TRBV7-9 and TRBJ2-5, reads DTGVSQNPRHKITKRGQNVTFRCDPISEHNRLYWYRQTLGQGPEFLTYFQNEAQLEKSRLLSDRFSAERPKGSFSTLEIQRTEQGDSAMYLCASSLRRETQYFGPGTRLLVL.

The V call is TRBV11-2, the J call TRBJ2-3, with D unclear. V was trimmed by 1 base and J by 2 bases, leaving 7 bases between them. The length of the CDR3 is 14 residues. Germline loops: CDR1 SGHAT, CDR2 FQNNGV. The CDR3 DNA is TGTGCCAGCAGCTTAGGTAGGGACACAGATACGCAGTATTTT. This encodes CASSLGRDTDTQYF. Drawing the rest from reference TRBV11-2 and TRBJ2-3, the complete variable domain is EAGVAQSPRYKIIEKRQSVAFWCNPISGHATLYWYQQILGQGPKLLIQFQNNGVVDDSQLPKDRFSAERLKGVDSTLKIQPAKLEDSAVYLCASSLGRDTDTQYFGPGTRLTVL.

This chain links TRBV19 with TRBJ2-4, with a weak D call TRBD2 (5 bases). Germline V CDR1 and CDR2: LNHDA, SQIVND (reference sequence). The CDR3 totals 16 residues. Trimming pared 2 bases from V and 3 bases from J, leaving 14 bases between. The CDR3 sequence: CASSIWEGSYKNIQYF. In DNA form, the CDR3 reads TGTGCCAGTAGTATATGGGAAGGGAGTTACAAAAACATTCAGTACTTC.

This rearrangement joins TRBV27 to TRBJ2-2; D unclear. This CDR3 comprises 12 residues. Trimming took 1 base from V and 3 from J, leaving 0 bases between them. From germline, CDR1 is MNHEY and CDR2 SMNVEV (reference sequence). This CDR3 is CASSLYTGELFF. The CDR3 bases are TGTGCCAGCAGTTTATACACCGGGGAGCTGTTTTTT.

The chain links TRBV5-1 to TRBJ2-7; 7 bases are a match to TRBD2. Germline V gives CDR1 SGHRS, CDR2 YFSETQ. The V segment lost 4 bases and the J segment 0 bases; nucleotides outside the gene matches: 7. The CDR3 spans 15 residues. CDR3 sequence reads: CASSPRGGSSYEQYF. In nucleotides, the CDR3 is TGCGCCAGCAGCCCGAGAGGCGGGAGCTCCTACGAGCAGTACTTC.

J is TRBJ1-2 and V is TRBV6-1; D not resolved. V was trimmed by 6 bases and J by 4 bases, leaving 15 bases between them. The germline gives CDR1 MNHNS, CDR2 SASEGT. This CDR3 is 14 amino acids long. The CDR3 DNA reads as TGTGCCAGCAGAGAACCCCTATCTAGCTATGGCTACACCTTC. Translated: CASREPLSSYGYTF.

The chain links TRBV5-1 to TRBJ1-1; weak D call: TRBD1 (5 bases). The CDR3 consists of 18 residues. CDR1 and CDR2 from the germline V gene are SGHRS and YFSETQ. Trimming removed 5 bases from V and 6 bases from J, with 29 bases in between. The CDR3, as DNA: TGCGCCAGCAGTGGCCCCGGGGTCGCTGTCAGTGGGGCCTCTGAAGCTTTCTTT. Its protein is CASSGPGVAVSGASEAFF.

This clone was seen a handful of times. This sequence joins TRBV7-2 and TRBJ1-2; D gene unclear. Germline-derived CDR1 and CDR2 are SGHTA and FQGNSA. V was pared by 1 base and J by 8 bases, with 14 bases between. This CDR3 is 14 amino acids long. For the CDR3, the DNA is TGTGCCAGCAGCTTAGATTCCGCGGTTTGGGGCTACACCTTC. Amino acids: CASSLDSAVWGYTF. Drawing the rest from reference TRBV7-2 and TRBJ1-2, the complete variable domain is GAGVSQSPSNKVTEKGKDVELRCDPISGHTALYWYRQSLGQGLEFLIYFQGNSAPDKSGLPSDRFSAERTGGSVSTLTIQRTQQEDSAVYLCASSLDSAVWGYTFGSGTRLTVV.

This clone was seen just once. The chain has TRBV9 and TRBJ2-2; TRBD1 or TRBD2 may be the D gene (5 bases each). CDR1 and CDR2 from the germline V gene are SGDLS and YYNGEE. The CDR3 runs 16 residues. V was clipped by 5 bases and J by 3 bases, with 17 bases between them. The CDR3 region is CASRREGIWDTGELFF. For the CDR3, the DNA is TGTGCCAGCAGAAGAGAGGGGATATGGGACACCGGGGAGCTGTTTTTT.

Worth noting for this clone: Other DNA sequences in the sample encode the same CDR3. The chain combines TRBV18 with TRBJ2-5; TRBD1 aligns across 8 bases. Per the germline V gene, CDR1 is KGHSH and CDR2 is LQKENI. V shed 5 bases, J shed 3 bases, and the junction held 2 bases outside the gene matches. This CDR3 has 13 amino acids. The CDR3 sequence: CASSGDRKETQYF. CDR3 nucleotide sequence: TGTGCCAGCTCAGGGGACAGGAAAGAGACCCAGTACTTC.

The gene calls are TRBV19 and TRBJ1-5; D may be TRBD1 (6 bases). This CDR3 is 15 amino acids long. Germline loops: CDR1 LNHDA, CDR2 SQIVND (reference sequence). V lost 6 bases and J 7 bases, leaving 19 bases between the germline ends. The CDR3 region is CASRKDSNGYQPQHF. CDR3 bases: TGTGCCAGTAGAAAGGACAGTAACGGCTACCAGCCCCAGCATTTT.

V is TRBV28 and J is TRBJ2-1; D ambiguous. The CDR3 sequence is 16 residues long. Trimming cost V 5 bases and J 5 bases, with 19 bases left between them. The germline V gene encodes CDR1 MDHEN and CDR2 SYDVKM. The CDR3 reads CASSRRQERLNNEQFF. CDR3 coding DNA: TGTGCCAGCAGTCGCAGACAAGAACGGTTGAACAATGAGCAGTTCTTC.

Many counts were recorded for this clone. The sample holds other DNA sequences that translate to the same CDR3. This chain joins TRBV11-2 and TRBJ1-5; no clear D. Germline assignment: CDR1 SGHAT and CDR2 FQNNGV. CDR3 length: 13 residues. V lost 3 bases to trimming and J lost 0 bases, with 3 bases between them. CDR3 nucleotide sequence: TGTGCCAGCAGCTTGTATAGCAATCAGCCCCAGCATTTT. Translating gives CASSLYSNQPQHF.

This clone was counted a few times. This rearrangement joins TRBV29-1 to TRBJ2-7, with 10 bases matching TRBD2. The ends lost 7 bases at V and 6 bases at J; junction bases unmatched: 15. Germline V gene data show CDR1 as SQVTM and CDR2 as ANQGSEA. This CDR3 comprises 15 residues. CDR3 coding DNA: TGCAGCGCCGGTGTGGGGCGGCTAGCGGGAGTCGAGCAGTACTTC. It yields the protein CSAGVGRLAGVEQYF.

The V call is TRBV11-1, the J call TRBJ2-1; 9 nucleotides align to TRBD2. This CDR3 region has 16 residues. Germline-derived CDR1 and CDR2 are SGHAT and FQDESV (reference sequence). The J segment lost 8 bases and the V segment lost 1 base, leaving 9 bases of the junction unmatched. CDR3 sequence reads: CASSLVTSSGMHEQFF. In DNA, the CDR3 is TGTGCCAGCAGCTTAGTAACGTCTAGCGGGATGCATGAGCAGTTCTTC.

The chain has TRBV6-1 and TRBJ1-1; D is possibly TRBD1 (5 bases). Germline V gives CDR1 MNHNS, CDR2 SASEGT. The CDR3 length is 14 residues. V lost 4 bases and J 9 bases, leaving 18 bases between the germline ends. CDR3 region: CASSATLGAYKAFF. CDR3 coding DNA: TGTGCCAGCAGTGCGACACTCGGGGCCTATAAAGCTTTCTTT.

This clone was detected a few times. The chain is built from TRBV7-2 and TRBJ2-2; the D gene is possibly TRBD1 (6 bases). V was cut by 3 bases and J by 6 bases, with 8 bases left in between. The CDR3 extends over 13 amino acids. Per germline, CDR1 SGHTA and CDR2 FQGNSA. The CDR3 loop is CASSFYRAGELFF. In nucleotides, the CDR3 is TGTGCCAGCAGCTTTTACAGGGCCGGGGAGCTGTTTTTT. The variable domain in full, completed from reference TRBV7-2 and TRBJ2-2, reads GAGVSQSPSNKVTEKGKDVELRCDPISGHTALYWYRQSLGQGLEFLIYFQGNSAPDKSGLPSDRFSAERTGGSVSTLTIQRTQQEDSAVYLCASSFYRAGELFFGEGSRLTVL.

Notes on this clone: The sample contains more than one DNA sequence encoding this CDR3. The gene calls are TRBV18 and TRBJ2-5; D perhaps matches TRBD1 (6 bases). The V and J ends lost 2 bases and 1 base respectively, with 8 bases between them. The CDR3 length is 14 residues. Germline loops: CDR1 KGHSH, CDR2 LQKENI. For the CDR3, the DNA is TGTGCCAGCTCACCAAGGGGGTCCCAAGAGACCCAGTACTTC. Protein sequence: CASSPRGSQETQYF.

V gene TRBV28 combines with J gene TRBJ2-1, with 12 bases lining up with TRBD2. Losses at the gene ends were 1 base for V and 6 bases for J; bases not matched to a gene: 7. CDR1 is MDHEN, CDR2 SYDVKM, per germline. The CDR3 has 17 amino acids. CDR3 in amino acids: CASSLSTSGSLGNEQFF. CDR3 sequence (DNA): TGTGCCAGCAGTTTATCGACTAGCGGGAGTTTGGGCAATGAGCAGTTCTTC.

The gene calls are TRBV19 and TRBJ1-2; TRBD1 matches at 8 bases. J lost 4 bases, V lost 7 bases, and 5 bases had no gene match. Germline V gives CDR1 LNHDA, CDR2 SQIVND (reference sequence). CDR3 size: 13 residues. This chain's CDR3 is CASKRTGFYGYTF. CDR3 sequence (DNA): TGTGCCAGTAAACGGACAGGGTTCTATGGCTACACCTTC.